This paragraph reports one TCR beta chain. TCRdb recomputed calls from the PCR reads with MiXCR, one row per CDR3 protein. The sample lists 20,000 to 25,000 distinct CDR3 sequences; about 60% were seen once. The data were obtained in a study of vaccination and CD4 T cells after COVID-19. Sequenced here: CD4+ T cells from blood, sampled before SARS-CoV-2 vaccination. The sequence came from a human donor who had recovered from COVID-19.

The CDR3 protein is CASSRNYEQYF. CDR3 bases: TGTGCCAGCAGCCGAAACTACGAGCAGTACTTC. The chain is built from TRBV6-2 or TRBV6-3 and TRBJ2-7, with D hard to call. Trimming took 6 bases from V and 3 from J, leaving 6 bases between them. The CDR3 totals 11 residues. From germline, CDR1 is MNHEY and CDR2 SVGEGT.